This TCR beta chain comes out of a study of T cells in localized non-small cell lung cancer. The repertoire was sequenced with immunoSEQ multiplex PCR; TCRdb's copy has only in-frame clones and lacks some. The data contain roughly 21,000 clones, approximately 90% of them singletons. Study outcomes and limitations: Adjacent lung tissue had a median around 50 of the top 100 clones found in the tumor. In uninvolved adjacent lung, T cell clonality reached its highest value, exceeding tumor. Prolonged overall survival went with higher T cell density in the blood.

This clone was seen only a few times. No antigen is known for it. Sequenced here: peripheral blood, sampled before any cancer treatment. The TCR sequence derives from a woman between 35 and 75 years old with stage I lung adenocarcinoma.

CDR3 bases: TGTGCCAGCAGTCTCCGGGACAGATATCAGCCCCAGCATTTT. Translating it yields CASSLRDRYQPQHF. V usage is TRBV27 and J usage is TRBJ1-5, with 7 nucleotides matching TRBD1. The CDR3 is made up of 14 amino acids. The germline V gene encodes CDR1 MNHEY and CDR2 SMNVEV (reference sequence). Trimming at V came to 5 bases and at J to 5 bases, leaving 6 bases not matched to a gene.